This T cell receptor beta chain was observed in a study of blood T cells in healthy people across ages. Study background: Using template switching, researchers captured about one barcoded beta molecule for each two T cells.

Sample-barcoded 5' priming and a J-beta primer mix drove a second PCR of about 6 to 12 cycles. TCRdb itself ran the 5' RACE reads through MiXCR, one entry per CDR3 protein. The sample gives about 930,000 distinct CDR3 sequences, about 27% of which show up once; roughly 10% is in the top ten. Russia was home to the donors, healthy Caucasian individuals aged about 6 to 90. CDR1 SEHNR and CDR2 FQNEAQ come from the germline V gene (reference sequence). The CDR3 spans 13 residues. The ends lost 5 bases at V and 11 bases at J; junction bases unmatched: 9. This same sample was also taken into another study, of T cells of mothers and their children. That source notes: For each mother, over 8 million TCR beta CDR3 reads were obtained, and for each child, some 3 million. Overlap measured in related mother-child pairs was slightly, non-significantly higher than in unrelated pairs.

Sequencing used blood. This sequence joins TRBV7-9 and TRBJ1-2; 9 positions agree with TRBD1. This receptor was taken from a middle-aged woman in good health. The CDR3 sequence: CASSVTGTGWYTF. Written as DNA, the CDR3 is TGTGCCAGCAGCGTAACCGGGACAGGGTGGTACACCTTC.